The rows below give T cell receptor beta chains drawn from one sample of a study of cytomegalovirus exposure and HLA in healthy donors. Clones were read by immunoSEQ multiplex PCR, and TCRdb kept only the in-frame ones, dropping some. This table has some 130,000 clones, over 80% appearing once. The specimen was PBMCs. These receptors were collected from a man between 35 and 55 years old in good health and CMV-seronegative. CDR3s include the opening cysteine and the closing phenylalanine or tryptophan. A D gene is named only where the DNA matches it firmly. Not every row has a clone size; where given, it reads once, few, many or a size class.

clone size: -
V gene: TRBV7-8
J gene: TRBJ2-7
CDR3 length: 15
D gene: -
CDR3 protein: CASSLARLGSDEQYF
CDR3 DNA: TGTGCCAGCAGCTTAGCCCGACTAGGGTCTGACGAGCAGTACTTC

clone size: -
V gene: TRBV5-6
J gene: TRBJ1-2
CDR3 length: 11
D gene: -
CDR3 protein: CASRSGVGYTF
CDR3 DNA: TGTGCCAGCAGATCCGGGGTCGGCTACACCTTC

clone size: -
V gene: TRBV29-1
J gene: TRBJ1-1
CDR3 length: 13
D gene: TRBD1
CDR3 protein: CSVEQGGNTEAFF
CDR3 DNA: TGCAGCGTTGAACAGGGGGGGAACACTGAAGCTTTCTTT

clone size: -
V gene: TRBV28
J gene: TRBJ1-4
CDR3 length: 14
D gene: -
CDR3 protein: CASSWLATNEKLFF
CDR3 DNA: TGTGCCAGCAGTTGGCTCGCAACTAATGAAAAACTGTTTTTT

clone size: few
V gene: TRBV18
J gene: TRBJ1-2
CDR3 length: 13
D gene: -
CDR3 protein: CASSNGPQQGYTF
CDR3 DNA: TGTGCCAGCTCCAATGGGCCTCAACAGGGCTACACCTTC

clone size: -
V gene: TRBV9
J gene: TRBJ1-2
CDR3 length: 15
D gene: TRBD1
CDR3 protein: CASSPTQGARYGYTF
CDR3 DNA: TGTGCCAGCAGCCCGACACAGGGGGCAAGGTATGGCTACACCTTC

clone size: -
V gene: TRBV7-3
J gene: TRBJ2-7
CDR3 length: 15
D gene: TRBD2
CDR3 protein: CASSLSSGGAYEQYF
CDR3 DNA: TGTGCCAGCAGCCTCTCTAGCGGGGGGGCCTACGAGCAGTACTTC

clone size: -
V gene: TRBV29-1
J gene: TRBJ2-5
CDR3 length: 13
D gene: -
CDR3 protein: CSGRGGLGETQYF
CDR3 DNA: TGCAGCGGGAGGGGGGGCTTAGGGGAGACCCAGTACTTC

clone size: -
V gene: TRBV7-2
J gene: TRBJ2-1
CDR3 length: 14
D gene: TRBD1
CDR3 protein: CASSSGQVYNEQFF
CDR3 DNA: TGTGCCAGCAGCTCCGGACAGGTGTACAATGAGCAGTTCTTC

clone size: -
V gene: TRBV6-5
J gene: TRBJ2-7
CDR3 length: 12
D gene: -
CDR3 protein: CASRPNTYEQYF
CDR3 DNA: TGTGCCAGCAGGCCTAATACCTACGAGCAGTACTTC

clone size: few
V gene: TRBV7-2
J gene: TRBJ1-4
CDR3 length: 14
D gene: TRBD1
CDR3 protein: CASSLGTGGEKLFF
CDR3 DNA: TGTGCCAGCAGCTTAGGGACAGGGGGCGAAAAACTGTTTTTT

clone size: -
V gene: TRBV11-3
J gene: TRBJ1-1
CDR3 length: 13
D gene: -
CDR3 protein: CASSLLGETEAFF
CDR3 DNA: TGTGCCAGCAGCTTATTAGGGGAAACTGAAGCTTTCTTT

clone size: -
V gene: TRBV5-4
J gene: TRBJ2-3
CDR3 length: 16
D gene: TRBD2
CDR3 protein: CASSRVAGGLTDTQYF
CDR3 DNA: TGTGCCTCTTCTCGGGTAGCGGGGGGCCTCACAGATACGCAGTATTTT

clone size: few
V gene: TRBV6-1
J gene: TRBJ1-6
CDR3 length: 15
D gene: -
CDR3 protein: CASSGGAGGGSPLHF
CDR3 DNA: TGTGCCAGCAGTGGGGGAGCGGGGGGAGGTTCACCCCTCCACTTT

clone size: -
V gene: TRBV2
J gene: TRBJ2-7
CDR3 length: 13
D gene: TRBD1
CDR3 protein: CASLRDRGYEQYF
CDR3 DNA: TGTGCCAGCCTCCGTGACAGGGGCTACGAGCAGTACTTC

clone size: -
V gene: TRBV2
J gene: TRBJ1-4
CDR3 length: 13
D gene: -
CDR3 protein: CASRGRTNEKLFF
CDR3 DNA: TGTGCCAGCAGGGGGAGGACTAATGAAAAACTGTTTTTT